These 29 T cell receptor beta chains were all obtained from the same sample, sequenced in a study of shared clonotypes between healthy human individuals. Sequenced by immunoSEQ multiplex PCR; TCRdb stores in-frame clones only, minus some. The sample has a few hundred thousand clones, 60% to 80% seen once. What was sequenced was PBMCs. The receptors were sampled from a woman between 35 and 50 years old in good health. Some clones in this sample may be carry-over from other donors' samples.

This clone was found many times. The CDR3 region is CASSNGVEETQYF. The CDR3 DNA follows: TGCGCCAGCAGCAATGGTGTGGAAGAGACCCAGTACTTC. This chain uses TRBV5-1 with TRBJ2-5; D gene unclear. The CDR3 totals 13 residues. CDR1 and CDR2 from the germline V gene are SGHRS and YFSETQ. V gave up 4 bases and J gave up 3 bases, with 10 bases separating them.

About this clone itself: This likely reflects a read error, since a far larger clone is one base away. The chain carries TRBV4-1 and TRBJ2-7; TRBD1 agrees at 10 bases. The CDR3 sequence is 13 residues long. Looked up from germline, CDR1 is MGHRA and CDR2 is YSYEKL. The trim removed 7 bases at V and 7 bases at J, leaving 7 bases unmatched. The chain's CDR3 is CASNSRTGGEQYF. As DNA, the CDR3 is TGCGCCAGCAACTCTCGGACAGGGGGTGAGCAGTACTTC.

As to this clone: Given a far larger clone just one base away, this is likely a sequencing read error. The CDR3 nucleotides are TGTGCCACCAGCAGAGATCCAAAGGGGACAGAGGGTGGCTACACCTTC. This codes for CATSRDPKGTEGGYTF. The chain is built from TRBV15 and TRBJ1-2; 7 nucleotides match TRBD1. The V gene's germline CDR1 is LNHNV and CDR2 YYDKDF (reference sequence). The CDR3 runs to 16 residues. V was pared by 0 bases and J by 7 bases, with 11 bases of the junction left unmatched.

The V gene is TRBV19, the J gene TRBJ1-5; 10 bases line up with TRBD1. CDR1 LNHDA and CDR2 SQIVND come from the germline V gene (reference sequence). The CDR3 is 14 residues long. With V trimmed by 5 bases and J by 16 bases, 14 bases remained unmatched. CDR3 nucleotide sequence: TGTGCCAGTAGTCCGACCCTGACAGGGGGCGTTCGACATTTT. Translated, it gives CASSPTLTGGVRHF.

In the case of this clone: This likely reflects a read error, since a far larger clone is one base away. This likely comes from a read error, as the CDR3 has no conserved phenylalanine or tryptophan at its end. The DNA is omitted, as the CDR3 cannot be located on it reliably, and the CDR3 follows TCRdb's listing. The genes are TRBV30 and TRBJ2-7; the D call TRBD1 from the table was never checked on the DNA. Germline CDR1 GTSNPN, CDR2 SVGIG (reference sequence). From its first to its last residue, the CDR3 has 12 amino acids. CDR3 residues: CAWEEGASHENL.

This chain connects TRBV30 to TRBJ2-7, with unresolved D. The CDR3 consists of 14 residues. Trimming pared 0 bases from V and 5 bases from J, leaving 14 bases between. CDR1 is GTSNPN, CDR2 SVGIG, per germline (reference sequence). The CDR3 spells CAWSVIRSLNEQYF. The CDR3 coding sequence is TGTGCCTGGAGTGTTATACGGTCGTTGAACGAGCAGTACTTC.

J is TRBJ1-5 and V is TRBV25-1; TRBD1 is a possible D gene (6 bases). Trimming took off 5 bases at V and 1 base at J, with 12 bases between the two ends. The length of the CDR3 is 15 residues. Looked up from germline, CDR1 is MGHDK and CDR2 is SYGVNS. This CDR3 is CASSLGGPSNQPQHF. The CDR3 coding sequence is TGTGCCAGCAGTCTGGGGGGGCCCAGCAATCAGCCCCAGCATTTT.

This rearrangement joins TRBV2 to TRBJ2-1, with TRBD2 identical over 9 bases. CDR1 is SNHLY, CDR2 FYNNEI, per germline. V lost 2 bases to trimming and J lost 9 bases; unmatched junction nucleotides: 2. The CDR3 totals 13 residues. Here the CDR3 DNA reads TGTGCCAGCAGTGAAAGAGCGGGAGGTGAGCAGTTCTTC. As protein: CASSERAGGEQFF.

This clone was recorded at least ten times. V and J are TRBV5-1 and TRBJ2-1, with D possibly TRBD1 on 5 matching bases. CDR3 length: 15 residues. Germline loops: CDR1 SGHRS, CDR2 YFSETQ. The V gene lost 4 bases and the J gene lost 0 bases, with 11 bases spanning the gap. CDR3 DNA: TGCGCCAGCAGCCCCAGACAGAGCTCCTACAATGAGCAGTTCTTC. Protein sequence: CASSPRQSSYNEQFF.

The chain has TRBV29-1 and TRBJ2-5, with a possible D match to TRBD1 (6 bases). The CDR3 runs 11 residues. V was clipped by 6 bases and J by 13 bases, with 18 bases between them. CDR1 SQVTM and CDR2 ANQGSEA come from the germline V gene. CDR3 loop: CSVSTDSNLYF. The DNA for the CDR3 is TGCAGCGTGTCAACGGACAGCAATTTGTACTTC.

This clone was observed a few times. The V gene is TRBV7-2, the J gene TRBJ2-7; the D gene is possibly TRBD2 (6 bases). V shed 6 bases and J shed 0 bases, with 9 bases lying between them. Germline V gene sequence: CDR1 SGHTA, CDR2 FQGNSA. This CDR3 comprises 13 residues. CDR3 loop: CASRRDGSYEQYF. In DNA, the CDR3 is TGTGCCAGCAGGCGGGACGGCTCCTACGAGCAGTACTTC.

The rearrangement joins TRBV27 to TRBJ2-1, with D possibly TRBD2 on 6 matching bases. Germline CDR1 MNHEY, CDR2 SMNVEV (reference sequence). The CDR3 has 16 residues. Trimming cost V 5 bases and J 0 bases, with 14 bases left between them. CDR3 bases: TGTGCCAGCAGTCCCAGACTAGTCAGCTCCTACAATGAGCAGTTCTTC. Translated: CASSPRLVSSYNEQFF.

The chain carries TRBV29-1 and TRBJ2-5; the match to TRBD2 covers 15 bases. In germline, CDR1 is SQVTM, CDR2 ANQGSEA. There are 16 residues in the CDR3. With 5 bases clipped from V and 5 bases from J, the junction kept 9 bases outside the gene matches. CDR3 DNA: TGCAGCGTTTTCCGGACTAGCGGGAGGGGTAGGGAGACCCAGTACTTC. Its translation is CSVFRTSGRGRETQYF. The full variable domain, completed using reference TRBV29-1 and TRBJ2-5, is SAVISQKPSRDICQRGTSLTIQCQVDSQVTMMFWYRQQPGQSLTLIATANQGSEATYESGFVIDKFPISRPNLTFSTLTVSNMSPEDSSIYLCSVFRTSGRGRETQYFGPGTRLLVL.

This clone was observed at least ten times. The chain employs TRBV6-4 and TRBJ2-3; D not certain. Trimming removed 2 bases from V and 8 bases from J, with 14 bases in between. From germline, CDR1 is MRHNA and CDR2 SNTAGT. The CDR3 sequence is 14 residues long. CDR3: CASSDGLEPGTQYF. Here the CDR3 DNA reads TGTGCCAGCAGTGACGGTCTAGAGCCGGGTACGCAGTATTTT.

The sample holds many counts of this clone. The chain joins TRBV28 to TRBJ1-6; TRBD1 aligns across 8 bases. The germline CDR1 and CDR2 sequences are MDHEN and SYDVKM. Trimming removed 5 bases from V and 7 bases from J; junction bases left unmatched: 4. The CDR3 sequence is 14 residues long. DNA of the CDR3: TGTGCCAGCAGTATCCGGGACAGGAATTCACCCCTCCACTTT. Translating gives CASSIRDRNSPLHF.

The chain couples TRBV28 to TRBJ1-4; D gene uncertain. V was pared by 6 bases and J by 3 bases, with 14 bases between. The germline V gene has CDR1 MDHEN and CDR2 SYDVKM. This CDR3 comprises 15 residues. CDR3 region: CASREYGWPNEKLFF. The CDR3 DNA reads TGTGCCAGCAGAGAGTATGGGTGGCCTAATGAAAAACTGTTTTTT.

DNA for the CDR3: TGTGCCAGCAGTTACTCCCCCGGGACAGACAATGAAAAACTGTTTTTT. Its protein is CASSYSPGTDNEKLFF. The genes are TRBV6-5 and TRBJ1-4; 7 nucleotides agree with TRBD1. With V trimmed by 0 bases and J by 5 bases, 6 bases remained unmatched. Germline CDR1 is MNHEY and CDR2 is SVGAGI. This CDR3 comprises 16 residues.

The rearrangement joins TRBV7-9 to TRBJ2-7; 9 nucleotides match TRBD1. V was clipped by 5 bases and J by 6 bases; unmatched bases: 8. The CDR3 is 14 amino acids. CDR1 SEHNR and CDR2 FQNEAQ come from the germline V gene (reference sequence). The CDR3 here is CASSLRTGDGEQYF. The CDR3, as DNA: TGTGCCAGCAGCCTCAGGACAGGGGACGGCGAGCAGTACTTC.

CDR3 residues: CASSPWGEFYEQYF. The CDR3 bases are TGTGCCAGCAGCCCCTGGGGGGAGTTCTACGAGCAGTACTTC. The chain is built from TRBV9 and TRBJ2-7; TRBD2 might be the D (6 bases). Germline assignment: CDR1 SGDLS and CDR2 YYNGEE. Trimming shortened V by 4 bases and J by 3 bases, and 14 bases separated the two germline ends. The CDR3 is 14 residues long.

The chain recombines TRBV11-2 with TRBJ2-2; D remains ambiguous. This CDR3 is built from 14 residues. Trimming cost V 0 bases and J 5 bases, with 7 bases left between them. CDR1 SGHAT and CDR2 FQNNGV come from the germline V gene. CDR3 residues: CASSLERFTGELFF. CDR3 nucleotides: TGTGCCAGCAGCTTAGAAAGGTTTACCGGGGAGCTGTTTTTT.

V and J are TRBV7-2 and TRBJ1-3; TRBD1 might be the D (5 bases). The germline V gene encodes CDR1 SGHTA and CDR2 FQGNSA. The V end lost 3 bases, the J end lost 6 bases, and 15 bases lay between the germline ends. This CDR3 spans 15 amino acids. The CDR3, as DNA: TGTGCCAGCAGCTTGAGGGGTGGAGGGGAAAACACCATATATTTT. It translates to CASSLRGGGENTIYF.

The V call is TRBV28, the J call TRBJ2-5, with 12 bases aligning to TRBD2. Germline-derived CDR1 and CDR2 are MDHEN and SYDVKM. Trimming removed 5 bases from V and 4 bases from J; junction bases left unmatched: 8. The CDR3 has 16 amino acids. The CDR3 loop is CASSTRLAGVLETQYF. CDR3 bases: TGTGCCAGCAGTACGCGACTAGCGGGAGTTCTAGAGACCCAGTACTTC.

This chain uses TRBV29-1 with TRBJ2-6; D is possibly TRBD1 (5 bases). Trimming took off 4 bases at V and 3 bases at J, with 22 bases between the two ends. Germline V gene lookup returns CDR1 SQVTM and CDR2 ANQGSEA. The CDR3 runs 18 residues. The CDR3 loop reads CSVGMVQGAAFGANVLTF. For the CDR3, the DNA is TGCAGCGTTGGGATGGTCCAAGGGGCCGCATTTGGGGCCAACGTCCTGACTTTC.

In regard to this clone: With only one base between it and a far larger clone, this is likely a read error. This chain connects TRBV29-1 to TRBJ2-7; D could derive from TRBD1 or TRBD2 (5 bases each). The CDR3 length is 20 residues. From germline, CDR1 is SQVTM and CDR2 ANQGSEA. CDR3 DNA sequence: TGCAGCGCTGAAGCCTGGGCAGAGGCGGGTACCCGACAGAGCTCCTACGAGCAGTACTTC. It translates to CSAEAWAEAGTRQSSYEQYF.

The CDR3 protein is CASTGTPSYEQYF. DNA for the CDR3: TGTGCCAGTACTGGGACACCCTCCTACGAGCAGTACTTC. The V gene is TRBV19, the J gene TRBJ2-7; TRBD1 is a possible D gene (6 bases). Per germline, CDR1 LNHDA and CDR2 SQIVND (reference sequence). This CDR3 comprises 13 residues. The V gene lost 7 bases and the J gene lost 0 bases, with 10 bases spanning the gap.

The chain is built from TRBV7-9 and TRBJ2-1, with 10 bases identical to TRBD2. The V and J ends lost 7 bases and 10 bases, in that order; junction bases with no gene match: 10. CDR1 is SEHNR, CDR2 FQNEAQ, per germline (reference sequence). This CDR3 has 14 amino acids. The CDR3 nucleotides are TGTGCCAGCAAGGTTCTAGCGGGAGATGGGGAGCAGTTCTTC. This codes for CASKVLAGDGEQFF.

At least ten counts were recorded for this clone. This sequence joins TRBV7-9 and TRBJ2-7, with 10 positions matching TRBD1. CDR1 and CDR2 from the germline V gene are SEHNR and FQNEAQ (reference sequence). The CDR3 contains 16 residues. Losses at the gene ends were 1 base for V and 7 bases for J; bases not matched to a gene: 10. The CDR3 DNA is TGTGCCAGCAGCTTAGTGGGTCCGGGACAGGGGCTGGAGCAGTACTTC. As protein: CASSLVGPGQGLEQYF.

This clone was counted a single time. The rearrangement links TRBV25-1 to TRBJ1-4; no clear D gene. Germline V gene data show CDR1 as MGHDK and CDR2 as SYGVNS. V lost 5 bases, J lost 7 bases, and 8 bases lay in between. The CDR3 is 12 amino acids. CDR3 in amino acids: CASSQEAEKLFF. The CDR3 coding sequence is TGTGCCAGCAGTCAGGAGGCTGAAAAACTGTTTTTT.

Note on this clone: A far larger clone is one base from this, pointing to a likely read error. The chain has TRBV4-2 and TRBJ2-1, with D possibly TRBD1 on 5 matching bases. The CDR3 is 17 amino acids. Germline assignment: CDR1 LGHNA and CDR2 YNFKEQ. CDR3 nucleotides: TGTGCCAGCAGCCAAGTCCAGGGCATTAACTCCTACAATAAGCAGTTCTTC. Its translation is CASSQVQGINSYNKQFF.